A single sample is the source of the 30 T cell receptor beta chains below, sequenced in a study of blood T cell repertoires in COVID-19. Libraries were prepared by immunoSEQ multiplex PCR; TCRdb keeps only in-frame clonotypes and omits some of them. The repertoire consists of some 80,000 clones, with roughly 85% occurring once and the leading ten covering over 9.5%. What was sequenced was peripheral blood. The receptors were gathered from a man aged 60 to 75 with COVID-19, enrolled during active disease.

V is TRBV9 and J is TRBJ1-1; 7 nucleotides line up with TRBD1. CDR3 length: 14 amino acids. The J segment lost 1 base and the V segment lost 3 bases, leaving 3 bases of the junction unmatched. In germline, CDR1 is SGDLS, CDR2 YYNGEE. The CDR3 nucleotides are TGTGCCAGCAGCGAGGGGACAGCGAACACTGAAGCTTTCTTT. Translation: CASSEGTANTEAFF.

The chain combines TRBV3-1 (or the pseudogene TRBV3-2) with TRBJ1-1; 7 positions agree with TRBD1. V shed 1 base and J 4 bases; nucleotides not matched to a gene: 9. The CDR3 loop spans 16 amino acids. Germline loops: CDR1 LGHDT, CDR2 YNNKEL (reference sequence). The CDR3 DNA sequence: TGTGCCAGCAGCCAAGTTTCCAGCAGGGGGAGCACTGAAGCTTTCTTT. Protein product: CASSQVSSRGSTEAFF.

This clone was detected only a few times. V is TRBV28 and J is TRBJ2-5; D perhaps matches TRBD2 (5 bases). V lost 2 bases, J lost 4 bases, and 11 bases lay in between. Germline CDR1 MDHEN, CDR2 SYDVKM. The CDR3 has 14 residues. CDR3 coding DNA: TGTGCCAGCAGTTTAGGAGGTTGGGGAGAGACCCAGTACTTC. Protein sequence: CASSLGGWGETQYF. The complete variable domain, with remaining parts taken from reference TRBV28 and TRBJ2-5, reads DVKVTQSSRYLVKRTGEKVFLECVQDMDHENMFWYRQDPGLGLRLIYFSYDVKMKEKGDIPEGYSVSREKKERFSLILESASTNQTSMYLCASSLGGWGETQYFGPGTRLLVL.

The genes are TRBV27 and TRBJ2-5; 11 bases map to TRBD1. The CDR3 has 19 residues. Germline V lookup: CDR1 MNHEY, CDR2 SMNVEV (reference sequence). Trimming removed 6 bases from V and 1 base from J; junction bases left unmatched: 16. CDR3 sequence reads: CASRSFRFFGTGGQETQYF. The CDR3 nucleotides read TGTGCCAGCAGATCTTTCCGTTTTTTCGGGACAGGGGGCCAAGAGACCCAGTACTTC.

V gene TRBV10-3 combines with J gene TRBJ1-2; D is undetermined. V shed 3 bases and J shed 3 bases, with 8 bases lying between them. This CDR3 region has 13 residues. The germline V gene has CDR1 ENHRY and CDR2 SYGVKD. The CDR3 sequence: CAISEYTYYGYTF. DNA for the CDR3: TGTGCCATCAGTGAATACACATACTATGGCTACACCTTC.

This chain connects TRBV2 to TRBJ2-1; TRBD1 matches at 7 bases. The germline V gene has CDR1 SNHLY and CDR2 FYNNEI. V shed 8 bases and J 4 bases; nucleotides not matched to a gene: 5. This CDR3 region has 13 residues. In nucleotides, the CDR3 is TGTGCCAGCCGGGACAGAACTTACAATGAGCAGTTCTTC. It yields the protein CASRDRTYNEQFF. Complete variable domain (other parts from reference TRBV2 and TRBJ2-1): EPEVTQTPSHQVTQMGQEVILRCVPISNHLYFYWYRQILGQKVEFLVSFYNNEISEKSEIFDDQFSVERPDGSNFTLKIRSTKLEDSAMYFCASRDRTYNEQFFGPGTRLTVL.

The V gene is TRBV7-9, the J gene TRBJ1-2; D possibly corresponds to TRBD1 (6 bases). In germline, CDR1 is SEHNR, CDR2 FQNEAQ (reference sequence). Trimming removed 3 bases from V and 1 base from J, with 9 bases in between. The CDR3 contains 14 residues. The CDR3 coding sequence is TGTGCCAGCAGCTTGGGGGCTGGTAACTATGGCTACACCTTC. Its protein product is CASSLGAGNYGYTF.

The CDR3 nucleotides are TGTGCCAGCAGCCAGAGGACTAGCGGGGGGCCCGAGCAGTACTTC. This translates into CASSQRTSGGPEQYF. The chain uses TRBV3-1 (or the pseudogene TRBV3-2) and TRBJ2-7, with 14 bases aligning to TRBD2. Germline CDR1 reads LGHDT; CDR2 reads YNNKEL (reference sequence). Losses at the gene ends were 3 bases for V and 6 bases for J; bases not matched to a gene: 4. The CDR3 length is 15 residues.

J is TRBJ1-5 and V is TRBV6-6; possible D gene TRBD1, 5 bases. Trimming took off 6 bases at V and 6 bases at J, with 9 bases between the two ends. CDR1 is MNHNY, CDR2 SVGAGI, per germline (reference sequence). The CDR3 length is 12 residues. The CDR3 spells CASSFGAQPQHF. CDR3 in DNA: TGTGCCAGCAGCTTTGGGGCTCAGCCCCAGCATTTT.

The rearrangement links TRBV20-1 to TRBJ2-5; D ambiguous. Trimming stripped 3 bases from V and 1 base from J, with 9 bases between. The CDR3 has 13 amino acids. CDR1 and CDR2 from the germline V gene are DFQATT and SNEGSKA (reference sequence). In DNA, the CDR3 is TGCAGTGCTAGTTGGCCAGGCCAAGAGACCCAGTACTTC. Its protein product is CSASWPGQETQYF.

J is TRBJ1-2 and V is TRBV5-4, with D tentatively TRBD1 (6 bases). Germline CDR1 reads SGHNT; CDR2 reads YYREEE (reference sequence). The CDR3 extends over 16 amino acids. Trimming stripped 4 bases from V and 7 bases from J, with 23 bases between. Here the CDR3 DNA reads TGTGCCAGCAGCCAATATACCAGGGGTCGCTCACTTGGCTACACCTTC. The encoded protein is CASSQYTRGRSLGYTF.

The CDR3 protein is CASSTGAGRSPLHF. CDR3 DNA sequence: TGTGCCAGCAGTACGGGAGCAGGGAGGTCACCCCTCCACTTT. The chain links TRBV6-5 to TRBJ1-6, with a possible D match to TRBD1 (5 bases). V was pared by 5 bases and J by 10 bases, with 15 bases between. CDR3 length: 14 residues. Germline values: CDR1 MNHEY, CDR2 SVGAGI.

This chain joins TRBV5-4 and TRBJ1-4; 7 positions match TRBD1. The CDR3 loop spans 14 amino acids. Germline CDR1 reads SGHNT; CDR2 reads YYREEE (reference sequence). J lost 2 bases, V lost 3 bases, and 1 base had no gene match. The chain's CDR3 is CASSSGQTNEKLFF. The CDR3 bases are TGTGCCAGCAGCTCGGGACAGACTAATGAAAAACTGTTTTTT.

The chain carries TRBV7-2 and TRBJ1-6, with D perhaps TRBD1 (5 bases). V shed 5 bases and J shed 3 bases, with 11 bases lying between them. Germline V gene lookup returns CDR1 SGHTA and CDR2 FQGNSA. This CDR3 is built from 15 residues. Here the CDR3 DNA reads TGTGCCAGCAGCCTCCAAAGGGGCTATAATTCACCCCTCCACTTT. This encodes CASSLQRGYNSPLHF.

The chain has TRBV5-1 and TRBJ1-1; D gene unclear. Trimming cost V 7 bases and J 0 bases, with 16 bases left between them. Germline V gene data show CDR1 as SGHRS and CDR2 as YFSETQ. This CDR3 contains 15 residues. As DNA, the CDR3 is TGCGCCAGCGGGGTGGCGGGAAACATGAACACTGAAGCTTTCTTT. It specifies CASGVAGNMNTEAFF.

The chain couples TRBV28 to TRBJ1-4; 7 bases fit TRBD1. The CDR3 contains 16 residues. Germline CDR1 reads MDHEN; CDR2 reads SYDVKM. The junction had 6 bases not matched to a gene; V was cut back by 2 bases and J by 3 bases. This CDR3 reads CASSLVGGASNEKLFF. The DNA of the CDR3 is TGTGCCAGCAGTTTAGTAGGGGGCGCATCTAATGAAAAACTGTTTTTT.

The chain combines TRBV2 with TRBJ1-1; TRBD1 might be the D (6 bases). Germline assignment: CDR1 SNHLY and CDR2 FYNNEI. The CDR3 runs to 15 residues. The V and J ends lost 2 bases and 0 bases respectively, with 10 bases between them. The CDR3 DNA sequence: TGTGCCAGCAGTGAATTGGGGGCCCTGAACACTGAAGCTTTCTTT. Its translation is CASSELGALNTEAFF.

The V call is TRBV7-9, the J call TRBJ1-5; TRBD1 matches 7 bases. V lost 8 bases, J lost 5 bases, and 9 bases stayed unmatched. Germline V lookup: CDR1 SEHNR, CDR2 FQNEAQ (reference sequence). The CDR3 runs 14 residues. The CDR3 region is CASGVAGGDQPQHF. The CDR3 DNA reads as TGTGCCAGCGGAGTGGCAGGGGGAGATCAGCCCCAGCATTTT.

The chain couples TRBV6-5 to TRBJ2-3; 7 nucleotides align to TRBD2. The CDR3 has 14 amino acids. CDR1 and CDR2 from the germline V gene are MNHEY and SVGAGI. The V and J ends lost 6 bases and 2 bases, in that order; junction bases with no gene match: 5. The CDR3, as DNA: TGTGCCAGCAGGGGAGCGGGGACCACAGATACGCAGTATTTT. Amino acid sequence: CASRGAGTTDTQYF.

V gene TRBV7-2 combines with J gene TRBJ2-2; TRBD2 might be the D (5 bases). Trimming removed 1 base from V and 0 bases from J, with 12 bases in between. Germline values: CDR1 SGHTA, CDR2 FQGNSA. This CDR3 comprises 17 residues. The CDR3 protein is CASSLGVSGPNTGELFF. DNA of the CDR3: TGTGCCAGCAGCTTAGGAGTGAGCGGCCCGAACACCGGGGAGCTGTTTTTT.

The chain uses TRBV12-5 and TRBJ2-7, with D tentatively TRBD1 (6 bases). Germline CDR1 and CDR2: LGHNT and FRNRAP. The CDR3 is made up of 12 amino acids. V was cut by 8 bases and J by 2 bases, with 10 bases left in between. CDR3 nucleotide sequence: TGTGCTAGTTCACAGGGTCCCTACGAGCAGTACTTC. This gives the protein CASSQGPYEQYF.

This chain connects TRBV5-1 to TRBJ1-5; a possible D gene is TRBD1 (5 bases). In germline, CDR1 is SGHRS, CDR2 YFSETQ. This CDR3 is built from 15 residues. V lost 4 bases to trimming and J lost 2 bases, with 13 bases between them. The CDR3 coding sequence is TGCGCCAGCAGCCCGCAGGGTATGGGCAATCAGCCCCAGCATTTT. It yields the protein CASSPQGMGNQPQHF.

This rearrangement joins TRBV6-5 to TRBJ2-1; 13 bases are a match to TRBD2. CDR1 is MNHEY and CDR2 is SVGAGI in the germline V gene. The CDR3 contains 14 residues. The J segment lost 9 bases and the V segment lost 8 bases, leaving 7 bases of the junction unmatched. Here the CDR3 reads CASSPGLAGPEQFF. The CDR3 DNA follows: TGTGCCAGCTCCCCGGGACTAGCGGGACCTGAGCAGTTCTTC.

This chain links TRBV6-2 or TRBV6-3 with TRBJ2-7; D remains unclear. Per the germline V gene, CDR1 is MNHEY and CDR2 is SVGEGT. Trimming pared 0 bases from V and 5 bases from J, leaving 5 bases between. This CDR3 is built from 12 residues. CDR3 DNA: TGTGCCAGCAGTTACTCCCCCAACGAGCAGTACTTC. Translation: CASSYSPNEQYF.

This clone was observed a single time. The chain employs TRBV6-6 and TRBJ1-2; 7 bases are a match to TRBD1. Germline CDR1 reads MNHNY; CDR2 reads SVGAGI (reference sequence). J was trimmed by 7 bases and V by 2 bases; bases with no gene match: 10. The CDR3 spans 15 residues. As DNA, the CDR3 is TGTGCCAGCAGTTACCGAGGGACAGCTCTATCTGGCTACACCTTC. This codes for CASSYRGTALSGYTF.

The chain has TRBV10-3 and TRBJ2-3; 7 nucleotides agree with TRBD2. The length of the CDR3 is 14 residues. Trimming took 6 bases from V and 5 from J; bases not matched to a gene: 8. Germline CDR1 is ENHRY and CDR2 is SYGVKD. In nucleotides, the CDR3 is TGTGCCATCAGGGCTGGACTAGACCAAGATACGCAGTATTTT. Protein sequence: CAIRAGLDQDTQYF.

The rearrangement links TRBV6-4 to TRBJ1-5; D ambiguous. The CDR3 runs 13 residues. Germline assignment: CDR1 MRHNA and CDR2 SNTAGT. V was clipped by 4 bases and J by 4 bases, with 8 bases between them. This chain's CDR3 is CASSADKNQPQHF. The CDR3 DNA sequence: TGTGCCAGCAGTGCAGACAAAAATCAGCCCCAGCATTTT.

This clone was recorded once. CDR3 sequence (DNA): TGTGCCAGCAGCAAGCCTTACAATGAGCAGTTCTTC. This gives the protein CASSKPYNEQFF. The V and J genes are TRBV11-2 and TRBJ2-1; no clear D. This CDR3 region has 12 residues. The germline CDR1 and CDR2 sequences are SGHAT and FQNNGV. V lost 5 bases, J lost 4 bases, and 6 bases lay in between.

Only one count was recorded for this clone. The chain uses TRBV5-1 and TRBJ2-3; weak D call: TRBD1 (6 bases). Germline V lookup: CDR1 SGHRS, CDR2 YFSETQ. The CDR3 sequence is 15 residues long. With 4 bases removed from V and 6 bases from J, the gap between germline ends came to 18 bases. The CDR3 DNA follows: TGCGCCAGCAGCGGTAGGGTCGACAGGATTGATACGCAGTATTTT. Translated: CASSGRVDRIDTQYF.

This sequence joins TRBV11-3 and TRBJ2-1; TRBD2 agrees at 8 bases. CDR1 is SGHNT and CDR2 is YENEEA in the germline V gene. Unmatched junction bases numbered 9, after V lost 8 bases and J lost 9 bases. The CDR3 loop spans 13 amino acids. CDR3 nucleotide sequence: TGTGCCAGCTCCGGGACTAGAGGGGGTGAGCAGTTCTTC. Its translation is CASSGTRGGEQFF.